The 17 T cell receptor beta chains below were found in one sample sequenced in a study of blood T cells in healthy people across ages. Through a sample-barcoded 5' primer and a J-beta primer mix, a second PCR was run for roughly 6 to 12 cycles. TCRdb processed the 5' RACE reads anew with MiXCR; each CDR3 protein has one entry. The sample shows more than 700,000 distinct CDR3 sequences, 40% to 65% of them seen only once. The sample comprised blood. The receptors originated from an elderly man in good health.

This chain joins TRBV7-3 and TRBJ2-7; D unresolved. CDR3 size: 15 residues. The V gene lost 5 bases and the J gene lost 0 bases, with 14 bases spanning the gap. The V gene's germline CDR1 is SGHTA and CDR2 FQGTGA. CDR3 nucleotide sequence: TGTGCCAGCAGCCAAGGCCGGCTAGGCTCCTACGAGCAGTACTTC. Amino acid sequence: CASSQGRLGSYEQYF.

The chain employs TRBV5-1 and TRBJ2-1; 11 bases map to TRBD1. Germline V CDR1 and CDR2: SGHRS, YFSETQ. The junction had 7 bases not matched to a gene; V was cut back by 7 bases and J by 7 bases. This CDR3 region has 14 residues. CDR3 residues: CASSRDRGENEQFF. The CDR3 coding sequence is TGCGCCAGCTCCAGGGACAGGGGGGAGAATGAGCAGTTCTTC.

This clonotype was recorded a few times. V usage is TRBV5-5 and J usage is TRBJ2-7; 9 bases are shared with TRBD2. V lost 3 bases, J lost 2 bases, and 9 bases stayed unmatched. In germline, CDR1 is SGHKS, CDR2 YYEKEE (reference sequence). CDR3 length: 16 residues. CDR3 sequence: CASSYSIAGAPYEQYF. The CDR3 DNA sequence: TGTGCCAGCAGCTACTCCATAGCGGGAGCTCCCTACGAGCAGTACTTC.

The rearrangement joins TRBV27 to TRBJ1-2, with 9 bases that match TRBD1. V shed 3 bases and J 0 bases; nucleotides not matched to a gene: 11. This CDR3 spans 18 amino acids. The V gene's germline CDR1 is MNHEY and CDR2 SMNVEV (reference sequence). CDR3 nucleotides: TGTGCCAGCAGTTTTTCCCTCGGACAGGGGACCACTAACTATGGCTACACCTTC. Protein sequence: CASSFSLGQGTTNYGYTF.

The chain uses TRBV5-1 and TRBJ1-6; possibly TRBD1 for D (5 bases). V lost 4 bases to trimming and J lost 8 bases, with 13 bases between them. CDR3 length equals 14 residues. Germline lookup yields CDR1 SGHRS and CDR2 YFSETQ. DNA of the CDR3: TGCGCCAGCAGCACGGACCCCAGGGATTCACCCCTCCACTTT. Protein sequence: CASSTDPRDSPLHF.

This chain uses TRBV12-3 or TRBV12-4 with TRBJ2-1; no clear D gene. This CDR3 is 14 amino acids long. With 2 bases removed from V and 2 bases from J, the gap between germline ends came to 7 bases. The CDR3 reads CASSLRAPYNEQFF. DNA of the CDR3: TGTGCCAGCAGTTTAAGGGCTCCCTACAATGAGCAGTTCTTC.

This sequence joins TRBV12-5 and TRBJ2-7; D is possibly TRBD1 (6 bases). The V gene's germline CDR1 is LGHNT and CDR2 FRNRAP. Trimming took off 5 bases at V and 1 base at J, with 18 bases between the two ends. The CDR3 consists of 16 residues. The CDR3 DNA sequence: TGTGCTAGTGGTAACAGGGTGGTCGCGAGTTCCTACGAGCAGTACTTC. This gives the protein CASGNRVVASSYEQYF.

For the CDR3, the DNA is TGCAGCATCGGGACTCTCTACGAGCAGTACTTC. It is translated as CSIGTLYEQYF. The chain uses TRBV29-1 and TRBJ2-7; D might be TRBD2 (6 bases). Per germline, CDR1 SQVTM and CDR2 ANQGSEA. The CDR3 sequence is 11 residues long. The germline V and J ends were trimmed by 8 bases and 3 bases, with 11 bases remaining between them.

The V gene is TRBV20-1, the J gene TRBJ1-6, with D perhaps matching TRBD1 (6 bases). Trimming shortened V by 5 bases and J by 0 bases, and 14 bases separated the two germline ends. There are 16 residues in the CDR3. Germline CDR1 is DFQATT and CDR2 is SNEGSKA (reference sequence). CDR3 region: CSALTGSSSYNSPLHF. In nucleotides, the CDR3 is TGCAGTGCTCTGACAGGTTCAAGCTCCTATAATTCACCCCTCCACTTT.

This clonotype was picked up one time. The rearrangement joins TRBV20-1 to TRBJ1-5, with D tentatively TRBD1 (5 bases). Germline CDR1 and CDR2: DFQATT and SNEGSKA (reference sequence). V was cut by 1 base and J by 5 bases, with 12 bases left in between. This CDR3 region has 14 residues. CDR3 region: CSARGQPSDQPQHF. The CDR3 nucleotides read TGCAGTGCTAGAGGACAGCCGTCGGATCAGCCCCAGCATTTT.

This clonotype was counted only a few times. The gene calls are TRBV7-2 and TRBJ1-1, with unresolved D. The germline gives CDR1 SGHTA, CDR2 FQGNSA. This CDR3 is built from 12 residues. V shed 3 bases and J shed 8 bases, with 10 bases lying between them. CDR3 in amino acids: CASSFTFSEAFF. The CDR3 coding sequence is TGTGCCAGCAGCTTTACCTTCTCGGAAGCTTTCTTT. Using reference TRBV7-2 and TRBJ1-1 for the parts outside the CDR3, the full variable domain is GAGVSQSPSNKVTEKGKDVELRCDPISGHTALYWYRQSLGQGLEFLIYFQGNSAPDKSGLPSDRFSAERTGGSVSTLTIQRTQQEDSAVYLCASSFTFSEAFFGQGTRLTVV.

The chain has TRBV6-5 and TRBJ2-7; 7 bases agree with TRBD2. This CDR3 is 16 amino acids long. Germline values: CDR1 MNHEY, CDR2 SVGAGI. With 10 bases clipped from V and 3 bases from J, the junction kept 18 bases outside the gene matches. CDR3 sequence reads: CATKWGKWSGIYEQYF. DNA of the CDR3: TGTGCCACCAAGTGGGGCAAGTGGAGCGGGATCTACGAGCAGTACTTC.

The rearrangement uses TRBV29-1 and TRBJ1-2; tentatively, D is TRBD1 (5 bases). V lost 4 bases, J lost 2 bases, and 11 bases lay in between. Germline V lookup: CDR1 SQVTM, CDR2 ANQGSEA. This CDR3 comprises 13 residues. CDR3: CSVGTSSNYGYTF. CDR3 nucleotides: TGCAGCGTTGGGACAAGTTCCAACTATGGCTACACCTTC.

The J gene is TRBJ2-1, the V gene TRBV7-2; 8 bases align to TRBD1. Per the germline V gene, CDR1 is SGHTA and CDR2 is FQGNSA. V was pared by 2 bases and J by 9 bases, with 6 bases of the junction left unmatched. The CDR3 is made up of 14 amino acids. The CDR3 region has the DNA TGTGCCAGCAGCTTAATCGGCAGGGGGCGTGAGCAGTTCTTC. Its protein is CASSLIGRGREQFF. The full variable domain, in which reference TRBV7-2 and TRBJ2-1 provide the parts outside the CDR3, is GAGVSQSPSNKVTEKGKDVELRCDPISGHTALYWYRQSLGQGLEFLIYFQGNSAPDKSGLPSDRFSAERTGGSVSTLTIQRTQQEDSAVYLCASSLIGRGREQFFGPGTRLTVL.

The V call is TRBV14, the J call TRBJ2-7; D may match TRBD1 or TRBD2 (5 bases each). Germline V lookup: CDR1 SGHDN, CDR2 FVKESK. The length of the CDR3 is 15 residues. The V gene lost 0 bases and the J gene lost 12 bases, with 21 bases spanning the gap. Here the CDR3 DNA reads TGTGCCAGCAGCCAAGAATGGGGACCCAAAGAGACCCGGTACTTC. As protein: CASSQEWGPKETRYF.

This clonotype showed up just once. This chain's CDR3 is CASSQGPGNIQYF. The CDR3 DNA reads as TGTGCCAGCAGCCAAGGGCCAGGGAACATTCAGTACTTC. The chain has TRBV4-2 and TRBJ2-5; perhaps TRBD1 as D (5 bases). The last part of the DNA fits TRBJ2-4 better; the J call may be wrong. CDR1 is LGHNA and CDR2 is YNFKEQ in the germline V gene. The CDR3 covers 13 residues.

This clonotype has only a few counts. The J gene is TRBJ1-1, the V gene TRBV27; the D gene is possibly TRBD1 (6 bases). The V and J ends lost 10 bases and 8 bases respectively, with 17 bases between them. This CDR3 region has 12 residues. Germline lookup yields CDR1 MNHEY and CDR2 SMNVEV (reference sequence). The chain's CDR3 is CATQRLGTEAFF. DNA of the CDR3: TGTGCCACCCAGAGGCTGGGGACAGAAGCTTTCTTT.